Presented here are 15 T cell receptor beta chains from one specimen sequenced in a study of radiotherapy plus CTLA-4 blockade in lung cancer. Using immunoSEQ multiplex PCR, the repertoire was profiled, and TCRdb retains in-frame clones only, with some absent. The sample carries about 43,000 clones, roughly 67% recorded once. The specimen comprised peripheral blood, sampled from a patient treated with radiotherapy plus ipilimumab. The receptors were gathered from a human donor with non-small cell lung cancer who had a partial response to radiotherapy plus ipilimumab.

This clone was counted a few times. This chain joins TRBV5-6 and TRBJ2-3; D is undetermined. With 2 bases removed from V and 1 base from J, the gap between germline ends came to 5 bases. Germline V gives CDR1 SGHDT, CDR2 YYEEEE. CDR3 size: 13 residues. The CDR3 DNA reads as TGTGCCAGCAGCTTAGTAGGCACAGATACGCAGTATTTT. Protein: CASSLVGTDTQYF. Based on the CDR3 plus reference TRBV5-6 and TRBJ2-3, the full variable domain is DAGVTQSPTHLIKTRGQQVTLRCSPKSGHDTVSWYQQALGQGPQFIFQYYEEEERQRGNFPDRFSGHQFPNYSSELNVNALLLGDSALYLCASSLVGTDTQYFGPGTRLTVL.

CDR3 sequence reads: CASSEWGLTDTQYF. The CDR3 nucleotides read TGTGCCAGCAGTGAGTGGGGCCTCACAGATACGCAGTATTTT. The V call is TRBV2, the J call TRBJ2-3; a weak D match, TRBD1 (5 bases). Germline loops: CDR1 SNHLY, CDR2 FYNNEI. This CDR3 is 14 amino acids long. The germline V and J ends were trimmed by 3 bases and 2 bases, with 9 bases remaining between them.

The rearrangement joins TRBV7-3 to TRBJ2-5, with D possibly being TRBD2 (7 bases). V was shortened by 5 bases and J by 4 bases, with 11 bases between the two germline ends. This CDR3 spans 13 amino acids. CDR1 is SGHTA, CDR2 FQGTGA, per germline. This CDR3 reads CASSGGAGETQYF. The DNA of the CDR3 is TGTGCCAGCAGCGGGGGGGCGGGAGAGACCCAGTACTTC.

The chain uses TRBV5-6 and TRBJ2-1, with TRBD2 matching 7 bases. The CDR3 extends over 15 amino acids. The J segment lost 5 bases and the V segment lost 0 bases, leaving 5 bases of the junction unmatched. CDR1 is SGHDT, CDR2 YYEEEE, per germline. The CDR3 bases are TGTGCCAGCAGCTTGGCTAGCGGACAAAACAATGAGCAGTTCTTC. It codes for CASSLASGQNNEQFF.

The gene calls are TRBV4-1 and TRBJ1-1, with 7 bases aligning to TRBD1. The V gene end was trimmed by 1 base and the J gene end by 7 bases; junction bases not matched to a gene: 3. Germline CDR1 reads MGHRA; CDR2 reads YSYEKL. This CDR3 region has 13 residues. The CDR3 sequence: CASSQGQGVEAFF. CDR3 in DNA: TGCGCCAGCAGCCAAGGACAGGGAGTTGAAGCTTTCTTT.

The chain couples TRBV6-1 to TRBJ2-6; D unclear. The germline V gene has CDR1 MNHNS and CDR2 SASEGT. The CDR3 extends over 18 amino acids. Trimming stripped 0 bases from V and 1 base from J, with 13 bases between. The CDR3 protein is CASSEAAPPRSGANVLTF. The CDR3 nucleotides read TGTGCCAGCAGTGAAGCCGCACCACCTAGGTCTGGGGCCAACGTCCTGACTTTC.

The V call is TRBV9, the J call TRBJ1-1, with 11 positions matching TRBD1. Germline CDR1 SGDLS, CDR2 YYNGEE. This CDR3 is built from 17 residues. After removal of 0 bases from V and 5 bases from J, the junction contained 9 bases not matched to a gene. The CDR3 region has the DNA TGTGCCAGCAGCGTAGCCGGGACAGGGGGTGGGGAGACTGAAGCTTTCTTT. Translated: CASSVAGTGGGETEAFF. The whole variable domain, remainder taken from reference TRBV9 and TRBJ1-1, is DSGVTQTPKHLITATGQRVTLRCSPRSGDLSVYWYQQSLDQGLQFLIQYYNGEERAKGNILERFSAQQFPDLHSELNLSSLELGDSALYFCASSVAGTGGGETEAFFGQGTRLTVV.

The J gene is TRBJ1-1, the V gene TRBV6-5; D gene uncertain. Germline loops: CDR1 MNHEY, CDR2 SVGAGI. The CDR3 loop spans 13 amino acids. Trimming removed 6 bases at V and 1 base at J, with 9 bases between. The CDR3 DNA is TGTGCCAGCAGAAGATTCGGGAACACTGAAGCTTTCTTT. Protein sequence: CASRRFGNTEAFF.

This chain joins TRBV5-7 and TRBJ1-5; the D gene is possibly TRBD1 (6 bases). TRBV5-7 is an open reading frame, and its role is uncertain. The CDR3 is 16 amino acids. The germline V and J ends were trimmed by 6 bases and 2 bases, with 18 bases remaining between them. For the CDR3, the DNA is TGTGCCAGCAAGGGGGTTGGACGTTACCGCAATCAGCCCCAGCATTTT. Protein sequence: CASKGVGRYRNQPQHF.

The chain couples TRBV2 to TRBJ1-1, with 7 bases that match TRBD1. J gave up 3 bases and V 0 bases, and 7 bases lay outside the gene matches. Germline lookup yields CDR1 SNHLY and CDR2 FYNNEI. The CDR3 spans 16 residues. The DNA for the CDR3 is TGTGCCAGCAGTGAAGCAGGGGGCCAAAGGGACACTGAAGCTTTCTTT. This encodes CASSEAGGQRDTEAFF.

CDR3 DNA: TGTGCCTGGAGTATCCGGACTGTGTCCTACGAGCAGTACTTC. It yields the protein CAWSIRTVSYEQYF. The gene calls are TRBV30 and TRBJ2-7, with D tentatively TRBD2 (5 bases). Trimming took 2 bases from V and 1 from J, leaving 12 bases between them. The CDR3 runs to 14 residues. Germline lookup yields CDR1 GTSNPN and CDR2 SVGIG (reference sequence).

There are a few counts of this clone. J is TRBJ2-1 and V is TRBV2; 12 positions match TRBD1. With V trimmed by 10 bases and J by 1 base, 14 bases remained unmatched. Germline V gene data show CDR1 as SNHLY and CDR2 as FYNNEI. The CDR3 has 18 amino acids. The CDR3 DNA sequence: TGTGCCACCCTCGAAGGGACAGGGGGCTCTTCATCCTACAATGAGCAGTTCTTC. Its translation is CATLEGTGGSSSYNEQFF.

This clone was recorded a few times. The chain combines TRBV9 with TRBJ1-4, with a weak D call TRBD1 (5 bases). Germline CDR1 is SGDLS and CDR2 is YYNGEE. The germline V and J ends were trimmed by 3 bases and 3 bases, with 9 bases remaining between them. The CDR3 totals 14 residues. CDR3 bases: TGTGCCAGCAGCGGCGACAGAGCTAATGAAAAACTGTTTTTT. Translation gives CASSGDRANEKLFF. Full variable domain (remainder filled in from reference TRBV9 and TRBJ1-4): DSGVTQTPKHLITATGQRVTLRCSPRSGDLSVYWYQQSLDQGLQFLIQYYNGEERAKGNILERFSAQQFPDLHSELNLSSLELGDSALYFCASSGDRANEKLFFGSGTQLSVL.

The chain is built from TRBV7-8 and TRBJ1-5, with D unclear. The V gene's germline CDR1 is SGHVS and CDR2 FQNEAQ. The CDR3 runs to 13 residues. The V end was cut by 4 bases, the J end by 9 bases, with 13 bases between. CDR3 sequence reads: CASSSRKSWPQHF. The CDR3 nucleotides are TGTGCCAGCAGCTCCCGAAAGAGTTGGCCCCAGCATTTT.

In its sample, this clone was seen once. The J gene is TRBJ1-2, the V gene TRBV6-1; TRBD1 aligns across 7 bases. The length of the CDR3 is 14 residues. With 4 bases clipped from V and 3 bases from J, the junction kept 5 bases outside the gene matches. The germline V gene has CDR1 MNHNS and CDR2 SASEGT. Written as DNA, the CDR3 is TGTGCCAGCAGTGCGACAGGGAGTCACTATGGCTACACCTTC. Its protein product is CASSATGSHYGYTF.